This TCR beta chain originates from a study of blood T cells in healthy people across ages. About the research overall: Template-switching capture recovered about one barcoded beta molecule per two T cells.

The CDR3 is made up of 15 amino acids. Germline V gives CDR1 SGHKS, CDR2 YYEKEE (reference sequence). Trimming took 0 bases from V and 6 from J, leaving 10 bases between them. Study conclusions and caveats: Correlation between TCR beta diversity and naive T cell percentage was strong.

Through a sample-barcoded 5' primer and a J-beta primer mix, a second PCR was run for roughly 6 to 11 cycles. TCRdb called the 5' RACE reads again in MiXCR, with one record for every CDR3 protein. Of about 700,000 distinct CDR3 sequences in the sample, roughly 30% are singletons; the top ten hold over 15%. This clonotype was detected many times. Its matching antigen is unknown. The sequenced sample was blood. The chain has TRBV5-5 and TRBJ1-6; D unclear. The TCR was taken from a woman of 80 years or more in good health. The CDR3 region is CASSLGHSRNSPLHF. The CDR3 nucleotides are TGTGCCAGCAGCTTGGGACATTCTCGTAATTCACCCCTCCACTTT.